This T cell receptor (beta chain) is drawn from a study of shared clonotypes between healthy human individuals. Libraries were prepared by immunoSEQ multiplex PCR; TCRdb keeps only in-frame clonotypes and omits some of them. The sample lists roughly 2.5 million clones; around nine tenths were seen once. Germline CDR1 and CDR2: SNHLY and FYNNEI. The CDR3 extends over 16 amino acids. The V end was cut by 8 bases, the J end by 1 base, with 21 bases between. This clonotype originated in a man younger than 35 in good health. The sample taken for sequencing was naive CD4+ T cells sorted from blood. Subset reported: CD45RA+ positively selected. V is TRBV2 and J is TRBJ2-7; unclear D gene. For the CDR3, the DNA is TGTGCCAGCGCAGCACCGATCCTCGTGCCTTCCTACGAGCAGTACTTC. This codes for CASAAPILVPSYEQYF. Drawing the rest from reference TRBV2 and TRBJ2-7, the complete variable domain is EPEVTQTPSHQVTQMGQEVILRCVPISNHLYFYWYRQILGQKVEFLVSFYNNEISEKSEIFDDQFSVERPDGSNFTLKIRSTKLEDSAMYFCASAAPILVPSYEQYFGPGTRLTVT.